Following are 32 T cell receptor beta chains from one sample sequenced in a study of blood T cell repertoires in COVID-19. Clones were sequenced by immunoSEQ multiplex PCR, and TCRdb holds only the in-frame ones, with some missing. The sample records approximately 200,000 clones, about 84% being singletons. Sequenced input: peripheral blood. The receptors were sampled from an elderly woman with COVID-19, enrolled during active disease.

The rearrangement uses TRBV28 and TRBJ2-2; D may be TRBD1 (8 bases). The CDR3 runs 17 residues. Between the trimmed V and J ends, which lost 6 bases and 4 bases, there was a span of 21 bases. Germline loops: CDR1 MDHEN, CDR2 SYDVKM. This CDR3 reads CASSPGGGRGRTGELFF. As DNA, the CDR3 is TGTGCCAGCAGCCCTGGGGGGGGCAGGGGGCGCACCGGGGAGCTGTTTTTT.

The V call is TRBV5-4, the J call TRBJ1-5; possibly TRBD1 for D (6 bases). Trimming stripped 3 bases from V and 5 bases from J, with 12 bases between. Germline values: CDR1 SGHNT, CDR2 YYREEE (reference sequence). The CDR3 runs 14 residues. The CDR3 nucleotides are TGTGCCAGCAGCTCACAGGGACCCTATCAGCCCCAGCATTTT. Its translation is CASSSQGPYQPQHF.

The chain links TRBV18 to TRBJ1-4; 12 bases match TRBD1. The V gene's germline CDR1 is KGHSH and CDR2 LQKENI. V gave up 1 base and J gave up 7 bases; unmatched junction bases: 1. CDR3 length equals 15 residues. As DNA, the CDR3 is TGTGCCAGCTCACCACTGGGACAGGGGGCTGAAAAACTGTTTTTT. Its translation is CASSPLGQGAEKLFF.

The chain couples TRBV18 to TRBJ1-3; D call uncertain. Trimming shortened V by 6 bases and J by 0 bases, and 18 bases separated the two germline ends. Germline CDR1 KGHSH, CDR2 LQKENI. The CDR3 contains 17 residues. CDR3 loop: CASSLAAGDFSGNTIYF. CDR3 bases: TGTGCCAGCTCCCTAGCGGCAGGAGACTTCTCTGGAAACACCATATATTTT.

V is TRBV5-1 and J is TRBJ1-6; 7 bases agree with TRBD1. This CDR3 region has 14 residues. The V gene end was trimmed by 3 bases and the J gene end by 6 bases; junction bases not matched to a gene: 3. Germline loops: CDR1 SGHRS, CDR2 YFSETQ. CDR3 region: CASSSEGANSPLHF. CDR3 coding DNA: TGCGCCAGCAGCTCGGAGGGGGCTAATTCACCCCTCCACTTT.

J is TRBJ1-2 and V is TRBV5-1; 7 nucleotides line up with TRBD1. V was pared by 3 bases and J by 4 bases, with 3 bases of the junction left unmatched. Germline values: CDR1 SGHRS, CDR2 YFSETQ. The CDR3 covers 13 residues. This CDR3 is CASSWDSTYGYTF. The CDR3 DNA reads as TGCGCCAGCAGCTGGGACAGCACCTATGGCTACACCTTC.

The chain carries TRBV2 and TRBJ2-7; 9 bases agree with TRBD1. V lost 4 bases to trimming and J lost 5 bases; unmatched junction nucleotides: 6. CDR1 is SNHLY, CDR2 FYNNEI, per germline. The CDR3 spans 14 residues. CDR3 sequence: CASSGQGVRNEQYF. As DNA, the CDR3 is TGTGCCAGCAGTGGACAGGGGGTACGCAACGAGCAGTACTTC.

This clone came up once. V is TRBV6-1 and J is TRBJ1-2, with 7 bases matching TRBD1. Per the germline V gene, CDR1 is MNHNS and CDR2 is SASEGT. The V and J ends lost 4 bases and 5 bases, in that order; junction bases with no gene match: 13. This CDR3 spans 16 amino acids. The chain's CDR3 is CASSAPTGTAPYGYTF. CDR3 nucleotides: TGTGCCAGCAGTGCACCTACCGGGACAGCCCCTTATGGCTACACCTTC.

The chain uses TRBV9 and TRBJ1-3, with D possibly TRBD1 on 5 matching bases. The germline CDR1 and CDR2 sequences are SGDLS and YYNGEE. Trimming took 3 bases from V and 0 from J, leaving 10 bases between them. The length of the CDR3 is 15 residues. CDR3 sequence reads: CASSARQSSGNTIYF. Here the CDR3 DNA reads TGTGCCAGCAGCGCCCGACAGAGCTCTGGAAACACCATATATTTT.

The chain employs TRBV5-1 and TRBJ1-1; a weak D match, TRBD1 (5 bases). V was trimmed by 4 bases and J by 1 base, leaving 8 bases between them. This CDR3 comprises 13 residues. The germline gives CDR1 SGHRS, CDR2 YFSETQ. The CDR3 DNA is TGCGCCAGCAGCCCGGACAAGAACACTGAAGCTTTCTTT. This encodes CASSPDKNTEAFF.

V usage is TRBV6-1 and J usage is TRBJ1-1, with D tentatively TRBD1 (5 bases). Germline CDR1 MNHNS, CDR2 SASEGT. Deletions cut 3 bases from V and 1 base from J, with 9 bases between. The CDR3 sequence is 14 residues long. The CDR3 sequence: CASSEWTWNTEAFF. In nucleotides, the CDR3 is TGTGCCAGCAGTGAGTGGACATGGAACACTGAAGCTTTCTTT.

The chain uses TRBV7-9 and TRBJ1-6; tentatively, D is TRBD1 (5 bases). Trimming took 1 base from V and 10 from J, leaving 14 bases between them. The CDR3 consists of 15 residues. Germline lookup yields CDR1 SEHNR and CDR2 FQNEAQ (reference sequence). In DNA form, the CDR3 reads TGTGCCAGCAGCTTAGGTCCAGGGCTGAGGTCACCCCTCCACTTT. The encoded protein is CASSLGPGLRSPLHF.

The chain is built from TRBV7-6 and TRBJ2-1; TRBD2 might be the D (6 bases). Trimming took off 8 bases at V and 1 base at J, with 15 bases between the two ends. CDR3 length: 15 amino acids. Germline V CDR1 and CDR2: SGHVS, FNYEAQ. The CDR3 spells CASGDQAGSYNEQFF. The CDR3 bases are TGTGCCAGCGGGGACCAGGCGGGATCCTACAATGAGCAGTTCTTC.

This clone was picked up a small number of times. The V gene is TRBV5-4, the J gene TRBJ1-5; D gene uncertain. The CDR3 length is 12 residues. The germline V gene has CDR1 SGHNT and CDR2 YYREEE (reference sequence). The ends were cut back, 4 bases at V and 6 bases at J, with 8 bases in the middle. The CDR3 region has the DNA TGTGCCAGCAGCCAGCCGGGTCAGCCCCAGCATTTT. Its translation: CASSQPGQPQHF. The full variable domain, rest sourced from reference TRBV5-4 and TRBJ1-5, is ETGVTQSPTHLIKTRGQQVTLRCSSQSGHNTVSWYQQALGQGPQFIFQYYREEENGRGNFPPRFSGLQFPNYSSELNVNALELDDSALYLCASSQPGQPQHFGDGTRLSIL.

This clone was detected many times. The rearrangement links TRBV3-1 (or the pseudogene TRBV3-2) to TRBJ1-3; perhaps TRBD1 as D (6 bases). Trimming pared 1 base from V and 0 bases from J, leaving 16 bases between. Per germline, CDR1 LGHDT and CDR2 YNNKEL (reference sequence). This CDR3 region has 18 residues. This CDR3 reads CASSQGRQERISGNTIYF. The CDR3 DNA is TGTGCCAGCAGCCAAGGTCGACAGGAGAGGATCTCTGGAAACACCATATATTTT.

The CDR3 is CASSPLGGEDYGYTF. The DNA for the CDR3 is TGTGCCAGCAGCCCCCTTGGGGGGGAGGACTATGGCTACACCTTC. The V and J genes are TRBV7-8 and TRBJ1-2, with TRBD1 as a possible D gene (5 bases). Looked up from germline, CDR1 is SGHVS and CDR2 is FQNEAQ. Trimming shortened V by 5 bases and J by 3 bases, and 16 bases separated the two germline ends. The CDR3 loop spans 15 amino acids.

V gene TRBV10-3 combines with J gene TRBJ2-5; 9 nucleotides agree with TRBD1. The germline CDR1 and CDR2 sequences are ENHRY and SYGVKD. V was clipped by 10 bases and J by 3 bases; unmatched bases: 6. The CDR3 is 13 residues long. The CDR3 region is CASSRDREETQYF. For the CDR3, the DNA is TGTGCCAGTTCTAGGGACAGGGAAGAGACCCAGTACTTC.

This chain joins TRBV29-1 and TRBJ1-2; D not resolved. Trimming pared 3 bases from V and 4 bases from J, leaving 6 bases between. Germline loops: CDR1 SQVTM, CDR2 ANQGSEA. The CDR3 is 11 residues long. The chain's CDR3 is CSVEASYGYTF. The CDR3 DNA sequence: TGCAGCGTTGAGGCCTCCTATGGCTACACCTTC.

The genes are TRBV19 and TRBJ2-2; 9 nucleotides align to TRBD2. In germline, CDR1 is LNHDA, CDR2 SQIVND (reference sequence). V dropped 7 bases and J dropped 6; count of bases not matched to a gene: 21. This CDR3 spans 19 amino acids. CDR3 coding DNA: TGTGCCAGTATCGCGGGGGGGGGCAGGGGGTTCTATGAGTCCGGGGAGCTGTTTTTT. It is translated as CASIAGGGRGFYESGELFF.

This clone was recorded a few times. The V call is TRBV7-9, the J call TRBJ2-7, with D perhaps matching TRBD1 (5 bases). The germline V gene has CDR1 SEHNR and CDR2 FQNEAQ (reference sequence). The CDR3 loop spans 13 amino acids. V was pared by 4 bases and J by 2 bases, with 9 bases between. The CDR3 loop reads CASSSLGPYEQYF. CDR3 in DNA: TGTGCCAGCAGCTCCTTGGGGCCCTACGAGCAGTACTTC.

CDR3 in amino acids: CASSSGQDNYGYTF. The CDR3 bases are TGTGCCAGCAGTTCTGGACAGGATAACTATGGCTACACCTTC. The chain couples TRBV28 to TRBJ1-2, with 7 bases fitting TRBD1. V lost 4 bases, J lost 1 base, and 3 bases stayed unmatched. Germline CDR1 is MDHEN and CDR2 is SYDVKM. The CDR3 has 14 amino acids.

The chain is built from TRBV7-2 and TRBJ2-5; no reliable D call. Germline CDR1 and CDR2: SGHTA and FQGNSA. Trimming pared 1 base from V and 5 bases from J, leaving 11 bases between. The CDR3 contains 14 residues. The CDR3 here is CASSLVRIGETQYF. The CDR3 nucleotides are TGTGCCAGCAGCTTAGTGAGGATTGGTGAGACCCAGTACTTC.

This sequence joins TRBV6-6 and TRBJ1-2, with D perhaps TRBD1 (6 bases). CDR1 and CDR2 from the germline V gene are MNHNY and SVGAGI (reference sequence). V was cut by 0 bases and J by 2 bases, with 10 bases left in between. The CDR3 runs 15 residues. CDR3 residues: CASSYSGGANYGYTF. Here the CDR3 DNA reads TGTGCCAGCAGTTACTCTGGGGGCGCGAACTATGGCTACACCTTC.

This chain uses TRBV5-4 with TRBJ1-1, with a possible D match to TRBD1 (5 bases). From germline, CDR1 is SGHNT and CDR2 YYREEE (reference sequence). The CDR3 is 15 residues long. Trimming left V 6 bases short and J 0 bases short, with 15 bases between. The CDR3 sequence is CASTDRATMNTEAFF. The CDR3 region has the DNA TGTGCCAGCACAGACAGAGCGACAATGAACACTGAAGCTTTCTTT.

This chain connects TRBV29-1 to TRBJ1-5, with no clear D. The germline V gene encodes CDR1 SQVTM and CDR2 ANQGSEA. The CDR3 has 13 amino acids. V was trimmed by 3 bases and J by 0 bases, leaving 6 bases between them. The CDR3 DNA sequence: TGCAGCGTTGACAGCGATAGCAATCAGCCCCAGCATTTT. Its translation is CSVDSDSNQPQHF.

The genes are TRBV29-1 and TRBJ2-1, with D maybe TRBD1 (5 bases). The V gene's germline CDR1 is SQVTM and CDR2 ANQGSEA. The CDR3 sequence is 14 residues long. Between the trimmed V and J ends, which lost 5 bases and 6 bases, there was a span of 17 bases. Here the CDR3 reads CSVPRQFLTNEQFF. The DNA of the CDR3 is TGCAGCGTTCCACGACAGTTCTTGACCAATGAGCAGTTCTTC.

The chain has TRBV10-3 and TRBJ2-1; 7 positions match TRBD1. Trimming at V came to 7 bases and at J to 5 bases, leaving 5 bases not matched to a gene. The CDR3 extends over 13 amino acids. CDR1 ENHRY and CDR2 SYGVKD come from the germline V gene. CDR3 loop: CAIKGAPDNEQFF. CDR3 sequence (DNA): TGTGCCATCAAGGGGGCGCCTGACAATGAGCAGTTCTTC.

The chain joins TRBV10-2 to TRBJ2-1; 10 bases are a match to TRBD2. The CDR3 is made up of 16 amino acids. Trimming at V came to 6 bases and at J to 5 bases, leaving 10 bases not matched to a gene. Germline loops: CDR1 WSHSY, CDR2 SAAADI. CDR3 sequence (DNA): TGCGCCAGCAGCCTAAATAGCGGGGGGTCTCACAATGAGCAGTTCTTC. Encoded protein: CASSLNSGGSHNEQFF.

The chain employs TRBV5-1 and TRBJ2-3; no definite D call. This CDR3 is built from 15 residues. CDR1 and CDR2 from the germline V gene are SGHRS and YFSETQ. V lost 3 bases, J lost 1 base, and 12 bases lay in between. Written as DNA, the CDR3 is TGCGCCAGCAGCTGGGTAGAGAGCGGCACAGATACGCAGTATTTT. Translating it yields CASSWVESGTDTQYF.

The chain is built from TRBV5-1 and TRBJ2-1, with 11 bases identical to TRBD2. V was pared by 0 bases and J by 8 bases, with 4 bases of the junction left unmatched. Per the germline V gene, CDR1 is SGHRS and CDR2 is YFSETQ. This CDR3 comprises 15 residues. CDR3 sequence: CASSLGGTSGDEQFF. CDR3 DNA: TGCGCCAGCAGCTTGGGGGGGACTAGCGGCGATGAGCAGTTCTTC.

The chain couples TRBV7-9 to TRBJ1-4; TRBD1 might be the D (5 bases). Between the trimmed V and J ends, which lost 4 bases and 8 bases, there was a span of 17 bases. The CDR3 covers 15 residues. Per the germline V gene, CDR1 is SEHNR and CDR2 is FQNEAQ (reference sequence). The CDR3 DNA is TGTGCCAGCAGCTACGGCCAGGGACTTTCGGAAAAACTGTTTTTT. Translated, it gives CASSYGQGLSEKLFF. The full variable domain, rest sourced from reference TRBV7-9 and TRBJ1-4, is DTGVSQNPRHKITKRGQNVTFRCDPISEHNRLYWYRQTLGQGPEFLTYFQNEAQLEKSRLLSDRFSAERPKGSFSTLEIQRTEQGDSAMYLCASSYGQGLSEKLFFGSGTQLSVL.

The chain carries TRBV19 and TRBJ1-2; D is ambiguous. The CDR3 runs to 13 residues. CDR1 LNHDA and CDR2 SQIVND come from the germline V gene (reference sequence). V lost 6 bases, J lost 5 bases, and 13 bases lay in between. CDR3 loop: CASSETGKYGYTF. In DNA, the CDR3 is TGTGCCAGTAGCGAAACGGGGAAATATGGCTACACCTTC.